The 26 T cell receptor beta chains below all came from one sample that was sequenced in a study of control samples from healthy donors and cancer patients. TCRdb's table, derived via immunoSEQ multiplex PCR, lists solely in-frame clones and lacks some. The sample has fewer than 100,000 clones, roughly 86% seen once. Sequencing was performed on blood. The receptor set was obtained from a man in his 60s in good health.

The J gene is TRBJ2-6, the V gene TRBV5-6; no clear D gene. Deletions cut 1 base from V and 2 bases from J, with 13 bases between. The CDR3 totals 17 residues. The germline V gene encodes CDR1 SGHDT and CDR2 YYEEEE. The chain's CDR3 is CASSLIGETPGANVLTF. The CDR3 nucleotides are TGTGCCAGCAGCTTGATTGGAGAAACCCCTGGGGCCAACGTCCTGACTTTC.

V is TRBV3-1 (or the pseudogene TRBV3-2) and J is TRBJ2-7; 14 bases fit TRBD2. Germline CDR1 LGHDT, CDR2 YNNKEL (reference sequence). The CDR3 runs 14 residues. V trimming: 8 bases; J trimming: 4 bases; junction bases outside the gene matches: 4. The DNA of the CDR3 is TGTGCCAGCGCCAGGACTAGCGGGGGGTACGAGCAGTACTTC. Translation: CASARTSGGYEQYF.

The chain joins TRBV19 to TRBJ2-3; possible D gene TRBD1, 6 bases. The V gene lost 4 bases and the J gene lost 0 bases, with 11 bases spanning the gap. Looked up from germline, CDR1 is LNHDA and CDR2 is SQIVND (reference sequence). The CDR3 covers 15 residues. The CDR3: CASSTLGGSTDTQYF. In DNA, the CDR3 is TGTGCCAGTAGTACTTTAGGGGGAAGCACAGATACGCAGTATTTT.

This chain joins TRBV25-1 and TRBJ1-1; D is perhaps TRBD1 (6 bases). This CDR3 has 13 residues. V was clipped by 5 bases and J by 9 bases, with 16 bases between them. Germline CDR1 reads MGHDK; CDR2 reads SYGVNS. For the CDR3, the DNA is TGTGCCAGCAGTCTCAGGGGAGGCGCGAAAGCTTTCTTT. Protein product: CASSLRGGAKAFF.

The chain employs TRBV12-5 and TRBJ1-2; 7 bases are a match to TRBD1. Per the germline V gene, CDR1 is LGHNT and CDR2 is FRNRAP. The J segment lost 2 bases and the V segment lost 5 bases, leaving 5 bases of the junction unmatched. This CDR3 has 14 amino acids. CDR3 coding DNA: TGTGCTAGTGGTAATGACAGGGAGAACTATGGCTACACCTTC. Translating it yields CASGNDRENYGYTF.

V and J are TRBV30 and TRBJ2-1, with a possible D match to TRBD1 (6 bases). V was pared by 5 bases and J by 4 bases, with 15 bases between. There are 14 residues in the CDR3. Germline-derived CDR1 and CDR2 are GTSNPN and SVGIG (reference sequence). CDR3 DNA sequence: TGTGCCTGGCGGGCCAGGGGTGCATACAATGAGCAGTTCTTC. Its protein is CAWRARGAYNEQFF.

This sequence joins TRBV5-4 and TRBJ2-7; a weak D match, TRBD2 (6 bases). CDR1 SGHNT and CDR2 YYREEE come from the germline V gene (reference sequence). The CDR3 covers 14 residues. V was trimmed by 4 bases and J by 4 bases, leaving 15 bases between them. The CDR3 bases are TGTGCCAGCAGCAAAGCCGGGACTCTGTACGAGCAGTACTTC. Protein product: CASSKAGTLYEQYF.

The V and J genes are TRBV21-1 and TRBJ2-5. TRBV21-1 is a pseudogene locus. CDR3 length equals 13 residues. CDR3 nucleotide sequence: TGTGCCAGCAAGGAGGGGGATCAAGAGACCCAGTACTTC. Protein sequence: CASKEGDQETQYF.

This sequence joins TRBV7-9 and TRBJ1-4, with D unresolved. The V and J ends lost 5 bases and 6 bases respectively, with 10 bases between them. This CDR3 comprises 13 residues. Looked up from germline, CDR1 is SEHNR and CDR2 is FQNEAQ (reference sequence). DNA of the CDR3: TGTGCCAGCAGCAGCGGCCCCGATGAAAAACTGTTTTTT. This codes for CASSSGPDEKLFF.

The DNA of the CDR3 is TGTGCCAGCAGTGTGGGACTAGCGGGAGATGCCCCAGAGACCCAGTACTTC. Translated: CASSVGLAGDAPETQYF. V gene TRBV6-4 combines with J gene TRBJ2-5; 14 nucleotides line up with TRBD2. The CDR3 has 17 amino acids. V lost 4 bases, J lost 4 bases, and 8 bases stayed unmatched. The germline CDR1 and CDR2 sequences are MRHNA and SNTAGT.

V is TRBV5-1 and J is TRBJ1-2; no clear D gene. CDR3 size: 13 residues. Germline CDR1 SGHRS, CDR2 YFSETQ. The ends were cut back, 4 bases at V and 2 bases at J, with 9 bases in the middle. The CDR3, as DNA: TGCGCCAGCAGCCCGGGAAGCAACTATGGCTACACCTTC. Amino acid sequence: CASSPGSNYGYTF.

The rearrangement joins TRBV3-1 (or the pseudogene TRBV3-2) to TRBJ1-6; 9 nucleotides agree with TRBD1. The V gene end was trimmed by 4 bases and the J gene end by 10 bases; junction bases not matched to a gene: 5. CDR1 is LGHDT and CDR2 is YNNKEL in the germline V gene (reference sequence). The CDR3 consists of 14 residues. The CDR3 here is CASSRDRAFSPLHF. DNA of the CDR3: TGTGCCAGCAGCCGGGACAGGGCTTTCTCACCCCTCCACTTT.

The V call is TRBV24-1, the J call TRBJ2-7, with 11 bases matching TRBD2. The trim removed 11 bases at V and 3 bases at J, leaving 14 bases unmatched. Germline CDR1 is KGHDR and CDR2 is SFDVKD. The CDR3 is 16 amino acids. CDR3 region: CAKPNPSGRPDYEQYF. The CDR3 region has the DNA TGTGCCAAACCTAATCCTAGCGGGAGGCCAGACTACGAGCAGTACTTC.

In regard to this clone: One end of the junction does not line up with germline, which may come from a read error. The CDR3, as DNA: TGCGCCAGCAGCGGGGGGACAGGGTGTATCTTT. Translating it yields CASSGGTGCIF. The chain uses TRBV4-1 and TRBJ1-1; 9 bases fit TRBD1. This CDR3 is 11 amino acids long. Germline CDR1 and CDR2: MGHRA and YSYEKL.

CDR3 in amino acids: CAHGGTNYGYTF. CDR3 bases: TGCGCCCACGGGGGAACTAACTATGGCTACACCTTC. The rearrangement joins TRBV10-1 to TRBJ1-2; possibly TRBD1 for D (5 bases). The V gene lost 11 bases and the J gene lost 0 bases, with 10 bases spanning the gap. This CDR3 region has 12 residues. Looked up from germline, CDR1 is WNHNN and CDR2 is SYGVQD (reference sequence).

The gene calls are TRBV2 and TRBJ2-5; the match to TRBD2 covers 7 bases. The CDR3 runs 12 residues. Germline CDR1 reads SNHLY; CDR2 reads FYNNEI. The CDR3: CATGTMGETQYF. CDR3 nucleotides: TGTGCGACCGGGACTATGGGAGAGACCCAGTACTTC. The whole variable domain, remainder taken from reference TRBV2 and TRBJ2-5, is EPEVTQTPSHQVTQMGQEVILRCVPISNHLYFYWYRQILGQKVEFLVSFYNNEISEKSEIFDDQFSVERPDGSNFTLKIRSTKLEDSAMYFCATGTMGETQYFGPGTRLLVL.

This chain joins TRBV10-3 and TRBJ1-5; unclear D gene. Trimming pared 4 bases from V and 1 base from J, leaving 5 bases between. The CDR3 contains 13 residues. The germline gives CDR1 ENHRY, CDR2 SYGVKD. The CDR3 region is CAISVDSNQPQHF. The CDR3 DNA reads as TGTGCCATCAGTGTTGACAGCAATCAGCCCCAGCATTTT.

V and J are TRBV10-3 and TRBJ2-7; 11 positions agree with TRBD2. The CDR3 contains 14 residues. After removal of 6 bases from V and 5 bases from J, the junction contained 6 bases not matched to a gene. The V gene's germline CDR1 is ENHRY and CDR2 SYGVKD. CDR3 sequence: CAIRLGLAADEQYF. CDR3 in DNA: TGTGCCATCAGGCTGGGACTAGCGGCCGACGAGCAGTACTTC.

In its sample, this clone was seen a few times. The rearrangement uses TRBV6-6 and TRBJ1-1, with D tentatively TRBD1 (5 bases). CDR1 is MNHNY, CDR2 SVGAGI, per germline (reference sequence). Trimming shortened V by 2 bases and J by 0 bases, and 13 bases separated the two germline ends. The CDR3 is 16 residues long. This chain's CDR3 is CASSYPLEGLNTEAFF. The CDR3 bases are TGTGCCAGCAGTTACCCCTTGGAGGGGTTGAACACTGAAGCTTTCTTT.

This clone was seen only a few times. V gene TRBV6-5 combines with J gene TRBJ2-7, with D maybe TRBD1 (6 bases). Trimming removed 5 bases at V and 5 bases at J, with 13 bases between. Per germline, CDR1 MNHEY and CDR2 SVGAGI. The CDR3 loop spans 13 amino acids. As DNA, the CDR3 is TGTGCCAGCAGTCGAATGACAGGAGACGAGCAGTACTTC. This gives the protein CASSRMTGDEQYF.

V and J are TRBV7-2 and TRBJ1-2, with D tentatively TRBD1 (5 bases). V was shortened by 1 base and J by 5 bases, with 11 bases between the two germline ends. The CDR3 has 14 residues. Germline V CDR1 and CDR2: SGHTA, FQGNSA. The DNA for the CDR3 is TGTGCCAGCAGCTTAGGAGGGGCCCGGTATGGCTACACCTTC. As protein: CASSLGGARYGYTF.

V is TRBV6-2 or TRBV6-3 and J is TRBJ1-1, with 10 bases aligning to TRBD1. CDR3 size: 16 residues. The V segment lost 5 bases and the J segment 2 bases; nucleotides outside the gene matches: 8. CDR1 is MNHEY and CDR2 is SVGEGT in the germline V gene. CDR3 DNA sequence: TGTGCCAGCAGTACTTTGGGACAGGGGCGAAACACTGAAGCTTTCTTT. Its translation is CASSTLGQGRNTEAFF.

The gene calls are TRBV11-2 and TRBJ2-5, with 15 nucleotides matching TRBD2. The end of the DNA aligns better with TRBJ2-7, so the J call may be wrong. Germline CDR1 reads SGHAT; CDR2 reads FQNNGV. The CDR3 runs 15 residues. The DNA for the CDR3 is TGTGCCAGCAGCTACGGACTAGCGGGAGGGTACGAGCAGTACTTC. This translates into CASSYGLAGGYEQYF.

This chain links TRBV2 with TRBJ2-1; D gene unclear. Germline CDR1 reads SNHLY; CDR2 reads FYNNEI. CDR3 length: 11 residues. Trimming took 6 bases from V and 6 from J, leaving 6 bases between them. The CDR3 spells CASSWANEQFF. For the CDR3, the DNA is TGTGCCAGCAGCTGGGCCAATGAGCAGTTCTTC.

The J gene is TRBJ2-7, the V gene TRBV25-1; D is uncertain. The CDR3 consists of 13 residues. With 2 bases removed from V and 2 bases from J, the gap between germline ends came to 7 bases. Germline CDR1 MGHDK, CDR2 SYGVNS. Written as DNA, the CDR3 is TGTGCCAGCAGTGAAGCTCGGGCCTACGAGCAGTACTTC. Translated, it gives CASSEARAYEQYF.

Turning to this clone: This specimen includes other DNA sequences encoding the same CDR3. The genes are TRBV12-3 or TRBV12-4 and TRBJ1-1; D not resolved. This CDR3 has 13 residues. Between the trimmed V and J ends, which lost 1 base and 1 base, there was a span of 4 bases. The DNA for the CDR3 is TGTGCCAGCAGTTTAGGCGGGAACACTGAAGCTTTCTTT. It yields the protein CASSLGGNTEAFF.